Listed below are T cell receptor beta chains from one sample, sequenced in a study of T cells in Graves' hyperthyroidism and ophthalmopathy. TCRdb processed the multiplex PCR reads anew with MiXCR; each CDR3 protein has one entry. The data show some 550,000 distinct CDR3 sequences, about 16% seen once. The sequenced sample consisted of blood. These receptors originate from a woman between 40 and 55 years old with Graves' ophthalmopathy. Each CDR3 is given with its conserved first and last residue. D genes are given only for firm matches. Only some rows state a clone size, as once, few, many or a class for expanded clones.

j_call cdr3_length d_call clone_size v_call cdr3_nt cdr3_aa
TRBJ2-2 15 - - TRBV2 TGTGCCAGCAGCTTAAAGGGCCCGAACACCGGGGAGCTGTTTTTT CASSLKGPNTGELFF
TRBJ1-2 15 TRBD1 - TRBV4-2 TGTGCCAGCAGCCCGGACAGGGGGCTCGGCGGTGGCTACACCTTC CASSPDRGLGGGYTF
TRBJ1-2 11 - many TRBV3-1 TGTGCCAGCAGCCATATACATGGCTACACCTTC CASSHIHGYTF
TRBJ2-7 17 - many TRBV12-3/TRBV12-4 TGTGCCAGCAATAGGGGGGGGGGCGTGGTGGGAGCGGACGAGCAGTACTTC CASNRGGGVVGADEQYF
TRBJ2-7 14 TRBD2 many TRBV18 TGTGCCAGCTCACGGGGACTAGCGGACTACGAGCAGTACTTC CASSRGLADYEQYF
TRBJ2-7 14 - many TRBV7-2 TGTGCCAGCAGCTTTTTCCGGGGACTCTACGAGCAGTACTTC CASSFFRGLYEQYF
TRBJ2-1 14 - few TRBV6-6 TGTGCCAGCAGTTACTCGGGCAGGGGTAATGAGCAGTTCTTC CASSYSGRGNEQFF
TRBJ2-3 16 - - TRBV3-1 TGTGCCAGCAGCCAAGGGGGGGCTTCGAGCACAGATACGCAGTATTTT CASSQGGASSTDTQYF
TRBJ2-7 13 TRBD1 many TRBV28 TGTGCCAGTTTCGACAGGGCGTCTTACGAGCAGTACTTC CASFDRASYEQYF
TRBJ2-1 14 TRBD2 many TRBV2 TGTGCCATCCGACTGAGCGGGAGGTTGAATGAGCAGTTCTTC CAIRLSGRLNEQFF
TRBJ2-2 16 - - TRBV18 TGTGCCAGCTCACCGCCGGCTACAGGGAACACCGGGGAGCTGTTTTTT CASSPPATGNTGELFF
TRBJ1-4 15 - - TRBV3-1 TGTGCCGGCAGCCTCCGCCGGACCTCTAATGAAAAACTGTTTTTT CAGSLRRTSNEKLFF
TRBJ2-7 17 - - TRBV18 TGTGCCAGCTCACCAACGAATCCAACAGGACCCACGCGTGAGCAGTACTTC CASSPTNPTGPTREQYF
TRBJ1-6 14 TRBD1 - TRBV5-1 TGCGCCAGCAGCCTAGGACAGGGACATTCACCCCTCCACTTT CASSLGQGHSPLHF
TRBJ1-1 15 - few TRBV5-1 TGCGCCAGCAGCTCGATAGGGGGGCCCGGGACTGAAGCTTTCTTT CASSSIGGPGTEAFF
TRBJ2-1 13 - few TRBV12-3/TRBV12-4 TGTGCCAGCAGTTTTGCCGGGGGATCTGAGCAGTTCTTC CASSFAGGSEQFF
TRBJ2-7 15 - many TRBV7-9 TGTGCCAGCAGCTTTGCACGTACGAGCTCCTACGAGCAGTACTTC CASSFARTSSYEQYF
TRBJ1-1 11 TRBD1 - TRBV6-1 TGTGCCAGCAGTGGGACAGGGGAAGCTTTCTTT CASSGTGEAFF
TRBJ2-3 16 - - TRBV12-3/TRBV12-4 TGTGCCAGCAGTTTAGGTAGCGGAGGAGCTACAGATACGCAGTATTTT CASSLGSGGATDTQYF
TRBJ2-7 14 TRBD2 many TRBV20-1 TGCAGTGCTAGTGTCCCTAGCGGGAATTACGAGCAGTACTTC CSASVPSGNYEQYF
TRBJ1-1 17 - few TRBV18 TGTGCCAGCTCACCCCCAGATTCTCCGGGACATACGAGCCAAGCTTTCTTT CASSPPDSPGHTSQAFF
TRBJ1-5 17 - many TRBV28 TGTGCCAGCAGTGACCGAAGATGGGGGATGGGCAATCAGCCCCAGCATTTT CASSDRRWGMGNQPQHF
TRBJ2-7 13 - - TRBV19 TGTGCCAGTAGTTCCGGGACGATCGACGAGCAGTACTTC CASSSGTIDEQYF
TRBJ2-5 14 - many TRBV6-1 TGTGCCAGCAGTCAAACTGGAGAGCAAGAGACCCAGTACTTC CASSQTGEQETQYF
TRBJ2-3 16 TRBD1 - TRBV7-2 TGTGCCAGCAGCGCAAGACAGGGTGGGGACACAGATACGCAGTATTTT CASSARQGGDTDTQYF
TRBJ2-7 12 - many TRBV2 TGTGCCAGCAGAGGGGAAGGCTACGAGCAGTACTTC CASRGEGYEQYF
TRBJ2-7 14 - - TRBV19 TGTGCCAGTAGTAACGTCGGGGGTATTTACGAGCAGTACTTC CASSNVGGIYEQYF
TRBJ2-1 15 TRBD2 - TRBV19 TGTGCCAGTAGTATTAGAGGACTAGAGTACAATGAGCAGTTCTTC CASSIRGLEYNEQFF
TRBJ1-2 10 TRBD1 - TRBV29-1 TGCAGCGTCGCGACAGGGCATATCACCTTC CSVATGHITF
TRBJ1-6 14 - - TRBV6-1 TGTGCCAGCAGTGAAGTCGGCAGCAATTCACCCCTCCACTTT CASSEVGSNSPLHF
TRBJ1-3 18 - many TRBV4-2 TGTGCCAGCAGCCAAGATAGGGATGGCGGAAACTCTGGAAACACCATATATTTT CASSQDRDGGNSGNTIYF
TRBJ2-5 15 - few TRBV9 TGTGCCAGCAGCGTAGGCCAGAATTTCCAAGAGACCCAGTACTTC CASSVGQNFQETQYF
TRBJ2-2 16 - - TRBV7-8 TGTGCCAGCAGCTTCCCCCCGGACAGAATCACCGGGGAGCTGTTTTTT CASSFPPDRITGELFF
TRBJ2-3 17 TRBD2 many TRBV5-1 TGCGCCAGCAGCTTCCCTAAGACTAGCGGGATGACAGATACGCAGTATTTT CASSFPKTSGMTDTQYF
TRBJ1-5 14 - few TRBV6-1 TGTGCCAGCAGTCAGCTAGCCCCCAATCAGCCCCAGCATTTT CASSQLAPNQPQHF
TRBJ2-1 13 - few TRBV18 TGTGCCAGCTCACAGGGGGAATACAATGAGCAGTTCTTC CASSQGEYNEQFF
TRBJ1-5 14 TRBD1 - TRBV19 TGTGCCAGTAGTACCGGGACAGGGTTAAGGCCCCAGCATTTT CASSTGTGLRPQHF
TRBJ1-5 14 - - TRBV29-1 TGCAGCGTTGTACTGGGGTCCAGCAATCAGCCCCAGCATTTT CSVVLGSSNQPQHF
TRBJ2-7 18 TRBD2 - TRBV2 TGTGCCAGCAGTGAATGGGAAGTTGTGGGACTAGCGCAATACGAGCAGTACTTC CASSEWEVVGLAQYEQYF
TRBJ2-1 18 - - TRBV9 TGTGCCAGCGACCCAGGGGGGGTGGGGAGAAGCCGAACGAATGAGCAGTTCTTC CASDPGGVGRSRTNEQFF
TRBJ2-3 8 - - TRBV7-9 TGTGCCTTAGGGGCGCAGTATTTT CALGAQYF
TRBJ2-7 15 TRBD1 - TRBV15 TGTGCCACCAGCAGAGGCCGGGGACAGGCCTACGAGCAGTACTTC CATSRGRGQAYEQYF
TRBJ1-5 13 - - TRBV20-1 TGCAGTGCTATTTCGGTGAGGGCTCAGCCCCAGCATTTT CSAISVRAQPQHF
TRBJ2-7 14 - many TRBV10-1 TGCGCCAGCAGTGACAGTGAGTTTAACTACGAGCAGTACTTC CASSDSEFNYEQYF
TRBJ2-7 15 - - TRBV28 TGTGCCAGCACCCCCGTAGGTTTGTCCTCCTACGAGCAGTACTTC CASTPVGLSSYEQYF
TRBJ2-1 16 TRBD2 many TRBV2 TGTGCCAGCGGTCCGTTAGCGGGACGCTCCTACAATGAGCAGTTCTTC CASGPLAGRSYNEQFF
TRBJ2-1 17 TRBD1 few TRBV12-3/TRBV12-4 TGTGCCAGCAGTTTAGCGCTTGGACAGGGGGCCTTCAATGAGCAGTTCTTC CASSLALGQGAFNEQFF
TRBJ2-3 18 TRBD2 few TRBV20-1 TGCAGTGCTAGCTCTGAACCGGGACTAGCGGGCAGCACAGATACGCAGTATTTT CSASSEPGLAGSTDTQYF
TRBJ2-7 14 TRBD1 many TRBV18 TGTGCCAGCTCACTCTTTGGACAGGGGGACGAGCAGTACTTC CASSLFGQGDEQYF
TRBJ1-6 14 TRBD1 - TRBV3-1 TGTGCCAGCAGCCGCGGACAGGGTAATTCACCCCCCCACTTT CASSRGQGNSPPHF
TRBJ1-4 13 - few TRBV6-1 TGTGCCAGCAGTGAAGGGGCAGATGAAAAACTGTTTTTT CASSEGADEKLFF
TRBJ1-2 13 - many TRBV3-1 TGTGCCAGCAGCCAAGAAATAGGCTATGGCTACACCTTC CASSQEIGYGYTF